These 13 T cell receptor beta chains came from one sample sequenced in a study of blood T cell repertoires in COVID-19 (dated by TCRdb to between 2020 and 2021). The library was prepared using the immunoSEQ multiplex PCR assay. The source is immuneACCESS, and TCRdb retained only in-frame sequences with V and J called. Part of the clones is not carried over; for the studies checked, unresolved V genes explain less than half of this, and the remainder is unexplained. Present in this sample are 100,000 to 150,000 clones, less than 85% of which were seen just once. Clones ranked in the top ten supply 0.75% to 0.9% of the sample. The sequenced sample was peripheral blood. Receptor source: a human donor with acute or convalescent COVID-19. The donor label of this sample is uncertain.

J is TRBJ2-3 and V is TRBV3-1 (or the pseudogene TRBV3-2), with 8 bases identical to TRBD1. The CDR3 loop spans 15 amino acids. CDR1 is LGHDT, CDR2 YNNKEL, per germline (reference sequence). Trimming removed 1 base from V and 5 bases from J; junction bases left unmatched: 5. CDR3 protein: CASSQGQGNGDTQYF. As DNA, the CDR3 is TGTGCCAGCAGCCAAGGACAGGGGAACGGAGATACGCAGTATTTT.

There are many counts of this clone. The J gene is TRBJ2-7, the V gene TRBV7-9, with D maybe TRBD1 (5 bases). The germline V and J ends were trimmed by 0 bases and 0 bases, with 9 bases remaining between them. The CDR3 contains 15 residues. From germline, CDR1 is SEHNR and CDR2 FQNEAQ (reference sequence). The CDR3 DNA follows: TGTGCCAGCAGCTTAGCCCCAGGGCTCTCCTACGAGCAGTACTTC. It is translated as CASSLAPGLSYEQYF.

There are a few counts of this clone. The DNA of the CDR3 is TGTGCCATCTCTGACAACTCCTACGAGCAGTACTTC. Translating it yields CAISDNSYEQYF. The chain employs TRBV24-1 and TRBJ2-7; D call uncertain. The V gene lost 11 bases and the J gene lost 0 bases, with 10 bases spanning the gap. CDR1 is KGHDR, CDR2 SFDVKD, per germline. This CDR3 is built from 12 residues.

V gene TRBV12-3 or TRBV12-4 combines with J gene TRBJ1-5, with 7 bases lining up with TRBD1. This CDR3 is built from 12 residues. V was pared by 4 bases and J by 7 bases, with 1 base of the junction left unmatched. CDR3 sequence: CASSYRGQPQHF. The CDR3 nucleotides read TGTGCCAGCAGTTACAGGGGCCAGCCCCAGCATTTT.

The J gene is TRBJ1-1, the V gene TRBV27; tentative D call: TRBD1 (5 bases). The germline V gene has CDR1 MNHEY and CDR2 SMNVEV (reference sequence). The ends were cut back, 7 bases at V and 1 base at J, with 7 bases in the middle. CDR3 length: 12 residues. CDR3 protein: CASKQGNTEAFF. The CDR3 DNA reads TGTGCCAGCAAGCAGGGGAACACTGAAGCTTTCTTT.

With regard to this clone: Other DNA variants within this sample encode the same CDR3. The chain uses TRBV27 and TRBJ1-4, with TRBD1 identical over 10 bases. The trim removed 6 bases at V and 5 bases at J, leaving 3 bases unmatched. Germline loops: CDR1 MNHEY, CDR2 SMNVEV (reference sequence). This CDR3 comprises 14 residues. CDR3 sequence (DNA): TGTGCCAGCAGAAGACAGGGGGCGAATGAAAAACTGTTTTTT. It translates to CASRRQGANEKLFF.

The table lists this clone with a few counts. V and J are TRBV2 and TRBJ1-6; possible D gene TRBD1, 6 bases. This CDR3 is built from 16 residues. Trimming removed 6 bases at V and 0 bases at J, with 12 bases between. Per germline, CDR1 SNHLY and CDR2 FYNNEI. The CDR3 nucleotides read TGTGCCAGCAGCCTAACAGGGCCCTCCTATAATTCACCCCTCCACTTT. This gives the protein CASSLTGPSYNSPLHF.

The chain uses TRBV28 and TRBJ1-1; 8 bases are shared with TRBD1. V lost 6 bases and J lost 4; bases outside the gene matches: 7. Germline loops: CDR1 MDHEN, CDR2 SYDVKM. The CDR3 consists of 14 residues. For the CDR3, the DNA is TGTGCCAGCAGCCTACAGGGGGTAATCACTGAAGCTTTCTTT. Translated: CASSLQGVITEAFF.

The chain recombines TRBV5-1 with TRBJ1-2; D possibly corresponds to TRBD1 (5 bases). This CDR3 is built from 15 residues. Germline-derived CDR1 and CDR2 are SGHRS and YFSETQ. V gave up 0 bases and J gave up 4 bases, with 13 bases separating them. In DNA, the CDR3 is TGCGCCAGCAGCTTGGCACTGGGGCGAAGCTATGGCTACACCTTC. This encodes CASSLALGRSYGYTF.

This chain links TRBV10-1 with TRBJ2-3, with 8 bases fitting TRBD1. V shed 2 bases and J 6 bases; nucleotides not matched to a gene: 10. The germline CDR1 and CDR2 sequences are WNHNN and SYGVQD (reference sequence). The CDR3 length is 16 residues. CDR3 DNA sequence: TGCGCCAGCAGTGAGGGGCCGGGACAGGTGGGGGATACGCAGTATTTT. It yields the protein CASSEGPGQVGDTQYF.

The V gene is TRBV27, the J gene TRBJ2-7; 13 bases line up with TRBD2. The V gene's germline CDR1 is MNHEY and CDR2 SMNVEV (reference sequence). Trimming took 5 bases from V and 7 from J; bases not matched to a gene: 2. There are 13 residues in the CDR3. CDR3 bases: TGTGCCAGCAGTGCGGGACTAGCGGGAGAGCAGTACTTC. It specifies CASSAGLAGEQYF.

The chain employs TRBV4-1 and TRBJ2-5, with 12 positions matching TRBD2. With V trimmed by 0 bases and J by 5 bases, 4 bases remained unmatched. Germline V gene lookup returns CDR1 MGHRA and CDR2 YSYEKL. This CDR3 has 16 residues. DNA for the CDR3: TGCGCCAGCAGCCAAGATCGTACTAGCGGGGGGGAGACCCAGTACTTC. This encodes CASSQDRTSGGETQYF.

The rearrangement uses TRBV7-2 and TRBJ2-5, with 12 bases aligning to TRBD1. This CDR3 comprises 16 residues. Germline CDR1 reads SGHTA; CDR2 reads FQGNSA. Germline trimming cut 5 bases from V and 4 bases from J; bases unmatched to any gene: 8. As DNA, the CDR3 is TGTGCCAGCAGCCTGGGACAGGGGGCTTTCGGAGAGACCCAGTACTTC. It translates to CASSLGQGAFGETQYF.